The rows below give T cell receptor beta chains drawn from one sample of a study of blood T cell repertoires in COVID-19. Measured with immunoSEQ multiplex PCR; TCRdb has only the in-frame clones, and not every one. Of approximately 200,000 clones listed, about nine tenths were seen once; the top ten hold around 1.1%. Material: peripheral blood. Every receptor here comes from a man under 40 with acute or convalescent COVID-19. CDR3s include the opening cysteine and the closing phenylalanine or tryptophan. D genes are given only for firm matches. Clone size is stated in some rows and not others, as once, few, many or a class when expanded.

- | - | TRBJ2-2 | TRBV30 | TGTGCCTCCCGTGACAGTAACACCGGGGAGCTGTTTTTT | CASRDSNTGELFF
- | - | TRBJ1-3 | TRBV7-9 | TGTGCCAGCAGCTTCAACAGGAACTCTGGAAACACCATATATTTT | CASSFNRNSGNTIYF
TRBD1 | - | TRBJ1-4 | TRBV2 | TGTGCCAGCAGCTGGGACAGACTGTTTTTT | CASSWDRLFF
- | - | TRBJ2-1 | TRBV10-3 | TGTGCCATGGGGGCCAGTATCGGTGAGCAGTTCTTC | CAMGASIGEQFF
- | - | TRBJ1-4 | TRBV19 | TGTGCCAGTAGTATTTACGGAGCGGAAAAACTGTTTTTT | CASSIYGAEKLFF
TRBD1 | - | TRBJ1-1 | TRBV19 | TGTGCCACCCAAGACAGGGTGAACACTGAAGCTTTCTTT | CATQDRVNTEAFF
TRBD2 | - | TRBJ2-2 | TRBV2 | TGTGCCAGCAGCCCATCCGGGAGGTCGGGGTCCGGGGAGCTGTTTTTT | CASSPSGRSGSGELFF
- | once | TRBJ2-1 | TRBV5-1 | TGCGCCAGCAGCTTGCAACTACTCTACAATGAGCAGTTCTTC | CASSLQLLYNEQFF
TRBD1 | - | TRBJ2-1 | TRBV5-4 | TGTGCCAGCAGCGCCGGACAGGCGTTTAACAATGAGCAGTTCTTC | CASSAGQAFNNEQFF
- | - | TRBJ2-2 | TRBV6-4 | TGTGCCAGCAGTGACGAGGCAGGGTTCGGGGAGCTGTTTTTT | CASSDEAGFGELFF
TRBD1 | - | TRBJ2-7 | TRBV30 | TGTGCCTGGGGACAGGGAACCTACGAGCAGTACTTC | CAWGQGTYEQYF
TRBD1 | few | TRBJ1-5 | TRBV5-1 | TGCGCCAGCAGCCTCCGGCGGGACAGGGATCAGCCCCAGCATTTT | CASSLRRDRDQPQHF
- | - | TRBJ2-5 | TRBV7-9 | TGTGCCAGCAGCACCCCAGGGGTCCAAGAGACCCAGTACTTC | CASSTPGVQETQYF
TRBD1 | - | TRBJ2-2 | TRBV7-9 | TGTGCCAGCAGCGCAAAACCGGGACAGGGTTTTACCGGGGAGCTGTTTTTT | CASSAKPGQGFTGELFF
- | - | TRBJ2-1 | TRBV7-2 | TGTGCCAGCAGCCGTCCCACCGCCTGGGACTTAAACAATGAGCAGTTCTTC | CASSRPTAWDLNNEQFF